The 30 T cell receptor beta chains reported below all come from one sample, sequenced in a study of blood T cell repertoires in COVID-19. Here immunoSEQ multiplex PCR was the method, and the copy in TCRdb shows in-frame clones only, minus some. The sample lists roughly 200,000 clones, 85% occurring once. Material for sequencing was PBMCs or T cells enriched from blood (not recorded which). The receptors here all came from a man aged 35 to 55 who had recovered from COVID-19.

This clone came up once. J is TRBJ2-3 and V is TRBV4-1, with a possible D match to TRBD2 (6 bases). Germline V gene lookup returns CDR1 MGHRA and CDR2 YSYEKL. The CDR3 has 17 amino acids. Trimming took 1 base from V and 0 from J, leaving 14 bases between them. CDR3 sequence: CASSQASTGASTDTQYF. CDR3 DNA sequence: TGCGCCAGCAGCCAAGCGTCAACGGGAGCGAGCACAGATACGCAGTATTTT.

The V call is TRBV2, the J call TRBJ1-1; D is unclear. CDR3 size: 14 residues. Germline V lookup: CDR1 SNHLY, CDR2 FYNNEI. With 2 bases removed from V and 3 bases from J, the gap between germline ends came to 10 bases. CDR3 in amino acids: CASSEITGDTEAFF. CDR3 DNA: TGTGCCAGCAGTGAAATTACCGGGGACACTGAAGCTTTCTTT. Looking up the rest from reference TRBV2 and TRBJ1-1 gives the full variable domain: EPEVTQTPSHQVTQMGQEVILRCVPISNHLYFYWYRQILGQKVEFLVSFYNNEISEKSEIFDDQFSVERPDGSNFTLKIRSTKLEDSAMYFCASSEITGDTEAFFGQGTRLTVV.

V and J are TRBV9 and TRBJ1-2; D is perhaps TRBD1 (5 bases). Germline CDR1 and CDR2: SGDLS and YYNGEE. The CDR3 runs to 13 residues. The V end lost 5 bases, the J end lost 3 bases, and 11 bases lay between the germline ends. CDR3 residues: CASSGGGDYGYTF. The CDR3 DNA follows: TGTGCCAGCAGTGGCGGGGGTGACTATGGCTACACCTTC. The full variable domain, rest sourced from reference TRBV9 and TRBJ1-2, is DSGVTQTPKHLITATGQRVTLRCSPRSGDLSVYWYQQSLDQGLQFLIQYYNGEERAKGNILERFSAQQFPDLHSELNLSSLELGDSALYFCASSGGGDYGYTFGSGTRLTVV.

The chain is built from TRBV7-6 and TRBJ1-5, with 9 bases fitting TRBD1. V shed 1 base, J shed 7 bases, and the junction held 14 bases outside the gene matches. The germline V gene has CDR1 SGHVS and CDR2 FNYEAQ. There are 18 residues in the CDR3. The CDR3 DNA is TGTGCCAGCAGCTTAGAGGGGGCGGGACAGGGAAGAGGACAGCCCCAGCATTTT. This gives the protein CASSLEGAGQGRGQPQHF.

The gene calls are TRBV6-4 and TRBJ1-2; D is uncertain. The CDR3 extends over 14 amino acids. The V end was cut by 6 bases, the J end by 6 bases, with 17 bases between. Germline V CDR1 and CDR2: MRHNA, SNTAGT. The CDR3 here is CASSEDGDGNGYTF. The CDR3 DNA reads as TGTGCCAGCAGCGAGGACGGGGATGGAAATGGCTACACCTTC.

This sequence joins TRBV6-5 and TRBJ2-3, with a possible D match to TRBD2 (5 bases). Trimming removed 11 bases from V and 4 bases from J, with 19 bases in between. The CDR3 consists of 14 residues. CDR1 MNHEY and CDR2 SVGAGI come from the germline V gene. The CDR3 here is CAGRPEGAADTQYF. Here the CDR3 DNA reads TGTGCCGGTCGGCCCGAGGGTGCCGCAGATACGCAGTATTTT.

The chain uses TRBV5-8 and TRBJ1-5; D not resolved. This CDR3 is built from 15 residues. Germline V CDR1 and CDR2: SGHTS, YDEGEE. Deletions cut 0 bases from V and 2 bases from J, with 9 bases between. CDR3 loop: CASSLEPLGNQPQHF. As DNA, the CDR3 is TGTGCCAGCAGCTTGGAACCGCTAGGCAATCAGCCCCAGCATTTT.

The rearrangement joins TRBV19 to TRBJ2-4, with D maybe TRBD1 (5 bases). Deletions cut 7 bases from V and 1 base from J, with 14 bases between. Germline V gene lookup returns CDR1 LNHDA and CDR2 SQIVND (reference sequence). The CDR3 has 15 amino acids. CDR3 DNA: TGTGCCAGTATGGGGCTTGGGGCCGCCAAAAACATTCAGTACTTC. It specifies CASMGLGAAKNIQYF.

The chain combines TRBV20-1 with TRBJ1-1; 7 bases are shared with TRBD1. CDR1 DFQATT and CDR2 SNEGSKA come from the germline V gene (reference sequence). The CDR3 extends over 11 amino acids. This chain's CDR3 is CSGQENTEAFF. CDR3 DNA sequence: TGCAGCGGACAGGAGAACACTGAAGCTTTCTTT.

CDR3: CASSTRLASEQYF. CDR3 bases: TGTGCCAGCAGCACCCGACTAGCGAGCGAGCAGTACTTC. V and J are TRBV6-5 and TRBJ2-7; 8 bases align to TRBD2. V lost 6 bases to trimming and J lost 6 bases; unmatched junction nucleotides: 7. The CDR3 length is 13 residues. CDR1 and CDR2 from the germline V gene are MNHEY and SVGAGI.

In DNA form, the CDR3 reads TGTGCCAGCAGGGATCGGGAGTCCTACGAGCAGTACTTC. It encodes CASRDRESYEQYF. The rearrangement links TRBV6-5 to TRBJ2-7, with TRBD2 as a possible D gene (6 bases). V was shortened by 6 bases and J by 1 base, with 10 bases between the two germline ends. The CDR3 consists of 13 residues. Germline V gene lookup returns CDR1 MNHEY and CDR2 SVGAGI.

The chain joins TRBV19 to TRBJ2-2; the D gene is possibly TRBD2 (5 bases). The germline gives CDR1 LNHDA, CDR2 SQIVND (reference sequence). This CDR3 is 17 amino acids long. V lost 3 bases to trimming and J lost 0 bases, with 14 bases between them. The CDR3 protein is CASSMSQAEANTGELFF. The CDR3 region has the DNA TGTGCCAGTAGTATGTCACAAGCGGAGGCGAACACCGGGGAGCTGTTTTTT.

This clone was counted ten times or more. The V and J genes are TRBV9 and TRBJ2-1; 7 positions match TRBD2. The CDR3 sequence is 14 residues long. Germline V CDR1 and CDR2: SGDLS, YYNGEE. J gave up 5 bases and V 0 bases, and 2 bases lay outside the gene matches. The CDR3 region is CASSVAGTNNEQFF. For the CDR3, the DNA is TGTGCCAGCAGCGTAGCAGGGACTAACAATGAGCAGTTCTTC.

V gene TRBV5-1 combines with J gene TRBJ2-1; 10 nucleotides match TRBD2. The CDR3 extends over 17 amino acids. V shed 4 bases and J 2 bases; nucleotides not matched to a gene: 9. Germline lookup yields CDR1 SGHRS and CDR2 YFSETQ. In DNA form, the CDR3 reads TGCGCCAGCAGCCCGCTCCAGACTAGCGGGCCCTACAATGAGCAGTTCTTC. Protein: CASSPLQTSGPYNEQFF.

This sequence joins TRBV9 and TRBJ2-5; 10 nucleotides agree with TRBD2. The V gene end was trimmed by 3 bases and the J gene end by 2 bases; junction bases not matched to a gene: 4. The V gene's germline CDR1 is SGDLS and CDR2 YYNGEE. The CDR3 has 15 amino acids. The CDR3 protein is CASSGTSGTQETQYF. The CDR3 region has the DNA TGTGCCAGCAGCGGTACTAGCGGGACTCAAGAGACCCAGTACTTC.

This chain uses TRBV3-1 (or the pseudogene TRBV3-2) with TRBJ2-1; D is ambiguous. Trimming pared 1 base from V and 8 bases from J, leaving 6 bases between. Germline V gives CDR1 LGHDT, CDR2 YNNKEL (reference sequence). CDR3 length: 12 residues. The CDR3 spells CASSQVLDEQFF. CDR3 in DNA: TGTGCCAGCAGCCAAGTTCTCGATGAGCAGTTCTTC.

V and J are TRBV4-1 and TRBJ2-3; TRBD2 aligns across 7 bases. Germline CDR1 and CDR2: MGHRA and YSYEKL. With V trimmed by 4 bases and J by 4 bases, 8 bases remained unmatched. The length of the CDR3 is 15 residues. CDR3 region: CASSPLLAWADTQYF. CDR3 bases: TGCGCCAGCAGCCCATTACTAGCGTGGGCAGATACGCAGTATTTT.

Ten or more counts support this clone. The CDR3 sequence: CARIRGVCNSPLHF. The CDR3 DNA reads TGTGCCAGAATCAGGGGTGTTTGTAATTCACCCCTCCACTTT. The chain joins TRBV7-8 to TRBJ1-6, with a possible D match to TRBD1 (6 bases). The CDR3 runs 14 residues. The V end was cut by 9 bases, the J end by 6 bases, with 15 bases between. Germline CDR1 and CDR2: SGHVS and FQNEAQ. The full variable domain, its missing parts supplied by reference TRBV7-8 and TRBJ1-6, is GAGVSQSPRYKVAKRGQDVALRCDPISGHVSLFWYQQALGQGPEFLTYFQNEAQLDKSGLPSDRFFAERPEGSVSTLKIQRTQQEDSAVYLCARIRGVCNSPLHFGNGTRLTVT.

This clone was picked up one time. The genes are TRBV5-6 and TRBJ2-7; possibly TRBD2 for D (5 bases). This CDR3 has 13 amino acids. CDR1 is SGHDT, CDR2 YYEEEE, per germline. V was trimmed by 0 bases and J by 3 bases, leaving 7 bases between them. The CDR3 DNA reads TGTGCCAGCAGCTTGGTCGGGGTCTACGAGCAGTACTTC. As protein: CASSLVGVYEQYF.

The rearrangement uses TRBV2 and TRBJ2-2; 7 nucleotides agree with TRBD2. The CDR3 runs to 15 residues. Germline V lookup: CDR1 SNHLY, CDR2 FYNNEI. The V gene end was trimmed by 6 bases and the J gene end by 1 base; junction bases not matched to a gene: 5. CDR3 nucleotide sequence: TGTGCCAGCAGCCCTGGACTAGGGAACACCGGGGAGCTGTTTTTT. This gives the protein CASSPGLGNTGELFF.

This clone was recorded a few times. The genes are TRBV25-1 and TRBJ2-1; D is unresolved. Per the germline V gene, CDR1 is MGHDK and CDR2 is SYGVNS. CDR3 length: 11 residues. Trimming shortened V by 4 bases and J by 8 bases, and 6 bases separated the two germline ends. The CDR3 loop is CASSVWHEQFF. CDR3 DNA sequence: TGTGCCAGCAGTGTTTGGCATGAGCAGTTCTTC.

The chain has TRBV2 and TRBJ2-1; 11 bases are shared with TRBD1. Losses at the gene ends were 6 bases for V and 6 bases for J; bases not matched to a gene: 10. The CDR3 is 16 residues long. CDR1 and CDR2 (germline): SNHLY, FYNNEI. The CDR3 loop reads CASRDTGTGGGNEQFF. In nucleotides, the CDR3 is TGTGCCAGCAGAGACACCGGGACAGGGGGGGGCAATGAGCAGTTCTTC. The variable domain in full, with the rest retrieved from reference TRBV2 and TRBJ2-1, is EPEVTQTPSHQVTQMGQEVILRCVPISNHLYFYWYRQILGQKVEFLVSFYNNEISEKSEIFDDQFSVERPDGSNFTLKIRSTKLEDSAMYFCASRDTGTGGGNEQFFGPGTRLTVL.

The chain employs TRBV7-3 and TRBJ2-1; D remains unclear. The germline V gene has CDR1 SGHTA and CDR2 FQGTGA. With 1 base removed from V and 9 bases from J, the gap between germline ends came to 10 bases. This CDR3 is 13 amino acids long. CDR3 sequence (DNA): TGTGCCAGCAGCTTAAATGCCCATAGTGAGCAGTTCTTC. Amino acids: CASSLNAHSEQFF. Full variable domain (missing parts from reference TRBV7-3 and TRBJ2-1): GAGVSQTPSNKVTEKGKYVELRCDPISGHTALYWYRQSLGQGPEFLIYFQGTGAADDSGLPNDRFFAVRPEGSVSTLKIQRTERGDSAVYLCASSLNAHSEQFFGPGTRLTVL.

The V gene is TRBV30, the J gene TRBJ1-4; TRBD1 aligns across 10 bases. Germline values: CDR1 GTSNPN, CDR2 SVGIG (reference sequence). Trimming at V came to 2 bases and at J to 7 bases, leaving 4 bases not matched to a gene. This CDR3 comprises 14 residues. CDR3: CAWSSRTGGEKLFF. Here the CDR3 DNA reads TGTGCCTGGAGTTCCAGGACAGGGGGTGAAAAACTGTTTTTT.

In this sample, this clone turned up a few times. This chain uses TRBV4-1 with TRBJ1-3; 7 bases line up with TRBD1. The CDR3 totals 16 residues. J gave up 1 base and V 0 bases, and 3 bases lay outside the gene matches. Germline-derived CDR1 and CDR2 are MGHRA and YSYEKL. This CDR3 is CASSQDGTASGNTIYF. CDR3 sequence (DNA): TGCGCCAGCAGCCAAGACGGGACAGCTTCTGGAAACACCATATATTTT.

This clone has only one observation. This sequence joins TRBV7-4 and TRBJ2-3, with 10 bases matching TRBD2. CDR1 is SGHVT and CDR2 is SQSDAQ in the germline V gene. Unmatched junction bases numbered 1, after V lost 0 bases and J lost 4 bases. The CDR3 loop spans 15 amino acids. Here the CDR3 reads CASSLALAGADTQYF. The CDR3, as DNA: TGTGCCAGCAGCTTAGCGCTAGCGGGAGCAGATACGCAGTATTTT.

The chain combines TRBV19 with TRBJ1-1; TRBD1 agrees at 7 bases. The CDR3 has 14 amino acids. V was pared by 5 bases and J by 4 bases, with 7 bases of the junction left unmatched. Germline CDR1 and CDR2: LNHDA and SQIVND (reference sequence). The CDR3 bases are TGTGCCAGTAGTCCACAACAGGGGCGCACTGAAGCTTTCTTT. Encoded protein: CASSPQQGRTEAFF.

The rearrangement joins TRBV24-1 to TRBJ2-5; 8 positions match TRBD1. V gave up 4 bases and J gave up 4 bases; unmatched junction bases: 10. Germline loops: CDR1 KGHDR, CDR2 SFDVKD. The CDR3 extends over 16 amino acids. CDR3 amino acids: CATSEPRAGGRETQYF. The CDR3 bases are TGTGCCACCAGTGAACCTCGGGCAGGGGGCAGAGAGACCCAGTACTTC.

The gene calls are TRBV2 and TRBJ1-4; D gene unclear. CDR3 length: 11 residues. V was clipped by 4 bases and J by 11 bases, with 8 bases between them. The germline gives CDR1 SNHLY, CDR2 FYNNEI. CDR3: CASSALHKLFF. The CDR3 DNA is TGTGCCAGCAGTGCACTACACAAACTGTTTTTT.

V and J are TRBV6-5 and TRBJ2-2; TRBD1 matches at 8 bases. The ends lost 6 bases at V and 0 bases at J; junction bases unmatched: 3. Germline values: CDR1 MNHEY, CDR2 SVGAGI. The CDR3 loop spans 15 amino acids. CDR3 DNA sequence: TGTGCCAGCAGGCTACAGGGGGCGAACACCGGGGAGCTGTTTTTT. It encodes CASRLQGANTGELFF.